This T cell receptor beta chain was captured by sequencing in a study of T cells in Graves' hyperthyroidism and ophthalmopathy. Clinical symptoms, serum thyroxine, TRAb, thyroid ultrasound and orbital computed tomography established diagnosis. V shed 6 bases, J shed 0 bases, and the junction held 6 bases outside the gene matches. The CDR3 covers 16 residues. It was RNA transcripts that yielded the amplified TCR beta CDR3 regions. The TCR CDR3 first-round RT-PCR relied on the HTBI primer set. TCRdb recomputed calls from the multiplex PCR reads with MiXCR, one row per CDR3 protein. The sample gives fewer than 700,000 distinct CDR3 sequences, around 15% of which show up once; around 4% is in the top ten. Broader study findings: Most expanded thyroid clonotypes above 0.001 recurred in blood.

This clonotype was picked up many times. Its antigen is not identified. The chain recombines TRBV12-3 or TRBV12-4 with TRBJ1-5; 9 positions match TRBD1. The source of this sequence is a woman aged 25 to 45 with Graves' hyperthyroidism. Material: blood. CDR3 region: CASRRGQGFSNQPQHF. The CDR3 region has the DNA TGTGCCAGCAGAAGAGGACAGGGGTTTAGCAATCAGCCCCAGCATTTT.